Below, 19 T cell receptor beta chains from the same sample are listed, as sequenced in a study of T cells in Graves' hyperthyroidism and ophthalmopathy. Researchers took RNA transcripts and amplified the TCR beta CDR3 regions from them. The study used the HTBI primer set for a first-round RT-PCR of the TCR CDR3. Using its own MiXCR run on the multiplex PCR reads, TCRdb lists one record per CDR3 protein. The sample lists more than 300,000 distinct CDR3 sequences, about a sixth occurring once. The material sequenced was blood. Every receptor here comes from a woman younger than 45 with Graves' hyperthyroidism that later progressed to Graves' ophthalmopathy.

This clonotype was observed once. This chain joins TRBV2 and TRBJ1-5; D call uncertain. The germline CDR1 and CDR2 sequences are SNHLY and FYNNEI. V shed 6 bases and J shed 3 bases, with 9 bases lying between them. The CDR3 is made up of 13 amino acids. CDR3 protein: CASSGFHNQPQHF. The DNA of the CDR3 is TGTGCCAGCAGCGGTTTTCACAATCAGCCCCAGCATTTT.

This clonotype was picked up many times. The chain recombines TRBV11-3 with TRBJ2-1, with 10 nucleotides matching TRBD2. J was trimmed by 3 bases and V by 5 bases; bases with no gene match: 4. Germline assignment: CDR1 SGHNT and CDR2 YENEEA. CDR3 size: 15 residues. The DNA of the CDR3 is TGTGCCAGCAGCCATAGCGGGAGGAGCTACAATGAGCAGTTCTTC. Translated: CASSHSGRSYNEQFF.

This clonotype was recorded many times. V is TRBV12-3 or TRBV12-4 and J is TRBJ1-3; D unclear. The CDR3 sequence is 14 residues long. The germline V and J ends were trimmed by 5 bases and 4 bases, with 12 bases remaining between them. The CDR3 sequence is CASSVERGGNTIYF. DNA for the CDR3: TGTGCCAGCAGTGTCGAACGGGGAGGAAACACCATATATTTT.

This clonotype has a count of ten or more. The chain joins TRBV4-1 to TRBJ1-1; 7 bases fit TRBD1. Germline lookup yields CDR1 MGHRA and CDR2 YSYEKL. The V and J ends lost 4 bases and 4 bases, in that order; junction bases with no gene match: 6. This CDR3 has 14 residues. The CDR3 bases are TGCGCCAGCAGCCGCCGACAGGGAGTCACTGAAGCTTTCTTT. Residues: CASSRRQGVTEAFF.

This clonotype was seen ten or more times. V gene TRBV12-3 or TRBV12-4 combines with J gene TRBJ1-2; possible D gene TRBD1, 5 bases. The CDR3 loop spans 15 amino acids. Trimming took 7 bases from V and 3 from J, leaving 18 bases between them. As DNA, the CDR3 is TGTGCCAGCAAGCGTGACCCAGGGACCGACTATGGCTACACCTTC. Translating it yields CASKRDPGTDYGYTF.

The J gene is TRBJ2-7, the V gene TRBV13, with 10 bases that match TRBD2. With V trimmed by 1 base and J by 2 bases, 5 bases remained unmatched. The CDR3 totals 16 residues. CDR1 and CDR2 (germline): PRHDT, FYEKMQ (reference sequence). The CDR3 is CASSLATSGLPYEQYF. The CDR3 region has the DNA TGTGCCAGCAGCTTAGCGACTAGCGGGCTCCCCTACGAGCAGTACTTC.

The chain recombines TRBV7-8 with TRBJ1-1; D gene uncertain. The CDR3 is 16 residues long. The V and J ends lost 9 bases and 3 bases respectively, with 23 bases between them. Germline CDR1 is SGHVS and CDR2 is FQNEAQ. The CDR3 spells CARAPNASGRDTEAFF. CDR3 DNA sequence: TGTGCCAGAGCTCCTAACGCCTCCGGGAGGGACACTGAAGCTTTCTTT.

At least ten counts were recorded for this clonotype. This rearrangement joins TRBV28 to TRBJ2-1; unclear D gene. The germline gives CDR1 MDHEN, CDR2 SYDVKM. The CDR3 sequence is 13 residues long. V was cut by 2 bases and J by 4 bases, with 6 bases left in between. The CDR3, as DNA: TGTGCCAGCAGTTTAACTCATTACAATGAGCAGTTCTTC. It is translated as CASSLTHYNEQFF.

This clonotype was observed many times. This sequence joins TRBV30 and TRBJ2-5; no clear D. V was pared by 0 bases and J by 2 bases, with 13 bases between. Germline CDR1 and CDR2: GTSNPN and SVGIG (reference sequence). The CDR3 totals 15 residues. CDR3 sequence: CAWSVGPTHQETQYF. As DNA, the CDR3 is TGTGCCTGGAGTGTAGGGCCGACCCATCAAGAGACCCAGTACTTC.

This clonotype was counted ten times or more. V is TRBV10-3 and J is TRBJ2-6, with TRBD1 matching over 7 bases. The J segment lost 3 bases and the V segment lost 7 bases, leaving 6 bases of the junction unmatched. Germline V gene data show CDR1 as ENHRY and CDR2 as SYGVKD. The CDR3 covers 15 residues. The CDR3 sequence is CAIKRRGHGANVLTF. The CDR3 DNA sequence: TGTGCCATCAAGCGAAGGGGGCATGGGGCCAACGTCCTGACTTTC.

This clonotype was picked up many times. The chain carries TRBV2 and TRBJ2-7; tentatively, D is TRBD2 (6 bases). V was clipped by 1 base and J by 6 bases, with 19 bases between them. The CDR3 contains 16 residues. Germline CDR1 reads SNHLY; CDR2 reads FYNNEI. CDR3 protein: CASSEGLGLSSGEQYF. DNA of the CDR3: TGTGCCAGCAGTGAAGGTTTGGGACTCAGCTCAGGCGAGCAGTACTTC.

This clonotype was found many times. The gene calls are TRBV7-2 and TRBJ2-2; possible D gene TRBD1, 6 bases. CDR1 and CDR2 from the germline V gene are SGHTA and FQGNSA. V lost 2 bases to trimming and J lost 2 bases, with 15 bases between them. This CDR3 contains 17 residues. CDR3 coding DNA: TGTGCCAGCAGCTTACAGGGGCTAGCATTAAACACCGGGGAGCTGTTTTTT. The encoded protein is CASSLQGLALNTGELFF. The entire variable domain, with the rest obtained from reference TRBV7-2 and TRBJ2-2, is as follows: GAGVSQSPSNKVTEKGKDVELRCDPISGHTALYWYRQSLGQGLEFLIYFQGNSAPDKSGLPSDRFSAERTGGSVSTLTIQRTQQEDSAVYLCASSLQGLALNTGELFFGEGSRLTVL.

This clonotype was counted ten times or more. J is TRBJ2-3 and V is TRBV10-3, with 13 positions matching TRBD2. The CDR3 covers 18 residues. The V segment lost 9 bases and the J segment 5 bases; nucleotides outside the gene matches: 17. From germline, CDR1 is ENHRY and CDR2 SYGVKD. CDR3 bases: TGTGCCATTTCCGGGACTAGCGGGGATTTCATACTGGGAGATACGCAGTATTTT. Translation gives CAISGTSGDFILGDTQYF.

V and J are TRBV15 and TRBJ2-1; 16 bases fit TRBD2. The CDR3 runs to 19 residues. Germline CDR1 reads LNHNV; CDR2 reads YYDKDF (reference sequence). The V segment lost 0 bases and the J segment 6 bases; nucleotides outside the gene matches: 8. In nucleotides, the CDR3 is TGTGCCACCAGCAGAGAAGTCCTAGGGACTAGCGGGAGGGCCAATGAGCAGTTCTTC. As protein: CATSREVLGTSGRANEQFF. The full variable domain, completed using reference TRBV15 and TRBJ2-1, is DAMVIQNPRYQVTQFGKPVTLSCSQTLNHNVMYWYQQKSSQAPKLLFHYYDKDFNNEADTPDNFQSRRPNTSFCFLDIRSPGLGDTAMYLCATSREVLGTSGRANEQFFGPGTRLTVL.

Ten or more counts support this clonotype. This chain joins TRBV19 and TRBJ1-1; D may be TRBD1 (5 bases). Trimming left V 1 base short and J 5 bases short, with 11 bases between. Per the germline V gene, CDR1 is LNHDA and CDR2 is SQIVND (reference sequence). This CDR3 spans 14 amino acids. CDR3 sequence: CASSIGEGRTEAFF. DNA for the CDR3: TGTGCCAGTAGTATAGGGGAGGGACGGACTGAAGCTTTCTTT.

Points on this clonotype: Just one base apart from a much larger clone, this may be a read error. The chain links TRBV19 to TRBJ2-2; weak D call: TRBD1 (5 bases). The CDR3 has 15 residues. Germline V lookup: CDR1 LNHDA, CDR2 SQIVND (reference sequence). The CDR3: CVSSIVRADTGELFF. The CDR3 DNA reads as TGTGTCAGTAGTATCGTCAGGGCGGACACCGGGGAGCTGTTTTTT.

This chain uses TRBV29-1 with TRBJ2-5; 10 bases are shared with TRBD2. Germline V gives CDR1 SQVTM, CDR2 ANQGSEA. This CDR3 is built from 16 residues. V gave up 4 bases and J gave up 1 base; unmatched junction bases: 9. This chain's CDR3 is CSVVQGGLARQETQYF. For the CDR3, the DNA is TGCAGCGTTGTTCAGGGGGGACTAGCGCGCCAAGAGACCCAGTACTTC.

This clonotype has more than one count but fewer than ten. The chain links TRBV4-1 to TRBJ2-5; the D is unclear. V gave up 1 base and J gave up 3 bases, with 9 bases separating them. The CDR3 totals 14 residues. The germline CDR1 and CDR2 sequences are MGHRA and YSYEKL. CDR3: CASSQAILEETQYF. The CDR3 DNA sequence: TGCGCCAGCAGCCAAGCTATATTGGAAGAGACCCAGTACTTC.

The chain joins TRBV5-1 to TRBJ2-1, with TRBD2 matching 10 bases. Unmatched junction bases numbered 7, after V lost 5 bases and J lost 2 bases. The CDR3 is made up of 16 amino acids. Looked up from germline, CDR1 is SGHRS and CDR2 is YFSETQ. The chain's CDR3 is CASSRTSGPTYNEQFF. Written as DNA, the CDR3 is TGCGCCAGCAGTCGGACTAGCGGACCAACCTACAATGAGCAGTTCTTC.